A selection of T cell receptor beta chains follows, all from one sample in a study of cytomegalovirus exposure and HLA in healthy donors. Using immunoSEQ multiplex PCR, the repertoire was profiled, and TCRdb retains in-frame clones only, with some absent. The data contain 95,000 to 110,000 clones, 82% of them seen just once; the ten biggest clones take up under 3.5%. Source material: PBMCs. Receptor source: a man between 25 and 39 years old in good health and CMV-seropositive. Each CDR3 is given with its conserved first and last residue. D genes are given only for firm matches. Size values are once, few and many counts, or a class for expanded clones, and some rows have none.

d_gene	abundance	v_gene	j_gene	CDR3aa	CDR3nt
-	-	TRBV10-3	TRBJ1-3	CAIRQPSGNTIYF	TGTGCCATCAGACAGCCTTCTGGAAACACCATATATTTT
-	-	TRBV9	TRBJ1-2	CASSLNTGPLGYTF	TGTGCCAGCAGCCTCAACACAGGGCCCCTCGGCTACACCTTC
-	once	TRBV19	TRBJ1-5	CASRRDRDISSNQPQHF	TGTGCCAGTAGGAGAGACCGGGACATATCTAGCAATCAGCCCCAGCATTTT
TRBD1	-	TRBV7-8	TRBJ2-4	CASSAPGTGSGSQYF	TGTGCCAGCAGCGCTCCGGGGACAGGGTCCGGCAGTCAGTACTTC
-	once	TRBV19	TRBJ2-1	CASKQGFGNEQFF	TGTGCCAGTAAACAGGGCTTTGGGAATGAGCAGTTCTTC
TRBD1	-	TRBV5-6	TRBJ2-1	CASNRPGTGDPEQFF	TGTGCCAGCAACCGCCCCGGGACAGGGGATCCTGAGCAGTTCTTC
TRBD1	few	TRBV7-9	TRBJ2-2	CASSSGQGGSGELFF	TGTGCCAGCAGCTCGGGACAGGGGGGATCCGGGGAGCTGTTTTTT
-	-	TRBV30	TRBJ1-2	CACGQNYGYTF	TGTGCCTGCGGACAGAACTATGGCTACACCTTC
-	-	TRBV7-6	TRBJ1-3	CASSSLDWLSGNTIYF	TGTGCCAGCAGCTCACTCGACTGGCTCTCTGGAAACACCATATATTTT
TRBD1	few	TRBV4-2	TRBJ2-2	CASSEGTGDTGELFF	TGTGCCAGCAGCGAAGGGACAGGGGACACCGGGGAGCTGTTTTTT
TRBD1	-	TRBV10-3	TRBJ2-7	CATSNRGHYEQYF	TGTGCCACCAGTAACAGGGGGCACTACGAGCAGTACTTC
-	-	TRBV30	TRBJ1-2	CAWGLNYGYTF	TGTGCCTGGGGACTGAACTATGGCTACACCTTC
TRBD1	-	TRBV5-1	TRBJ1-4	CASSSGGDEKLFF	TGCGCCAGCAGCTCAGGGGGAGATGAAAAACTGTTTTTT
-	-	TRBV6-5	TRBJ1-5	CASSYYRDGNQPQHF	TGTGCCAGCAGTTACTACAGGGATGGCAATCAGCCCCAGCATTTT
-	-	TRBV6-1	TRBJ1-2	CASSDFMRRANYGYTF	TGTGCCAGCAGTGACTTCATGAGGAGAGCTAACTATGGCTACACCTTC
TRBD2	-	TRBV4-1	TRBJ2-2	CASSQGIAGLNTGELFF	TGCGCCAGCAGCCAAGGAATAGCGGGCCTGAACACCGGGGAGCTGTTTTTT
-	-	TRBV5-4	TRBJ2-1	CASRPLGGYNEQFF	TGTGCCAGCAGGCCCCTGGGGGGCTACAATGAGCAGTTCTTC
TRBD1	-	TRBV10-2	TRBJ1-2	CASSREDRGLYGYTF	TGCGCCAGCAGTCGGGAGGACAGGGGGCTGTATGGCTACACCTTC
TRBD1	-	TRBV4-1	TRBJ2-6	CASSQGTGLTGANVLTF	TGCGCCAGCAGCCAAGGGACAGGCTTGACTGGGGCCAACGTCCTGACTTTC
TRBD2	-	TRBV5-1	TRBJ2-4	CASSLGLGTSGGAGAKNIQYF	TGCGCCAGCAGCTTGGGGTTAGGGACTAGCGGGGGGGCAGGGGCCAAAAACATTCAGTACTTC
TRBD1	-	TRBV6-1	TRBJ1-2	CASSQGVGYTF	TGTGCCAGCAGTCAGGGGGTTGGCTACACCTTC
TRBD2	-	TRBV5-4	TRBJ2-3	CASSASQRGGTDTQYF	TGTGCCAGCAGCGCCAGCCAGCGGGGGGGAACAGATACGCAGTATTTT
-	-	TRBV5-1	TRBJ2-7	CASSQGPGEYEQYF	TGCGCCAGCAGCCAGGGGCCAGGGGAATACGAGCAGTACTTC
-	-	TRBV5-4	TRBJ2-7	CASSFELYEQYF	TGTGCCAGCAGCTTCGAGTTATACGAGCAGTACTTC
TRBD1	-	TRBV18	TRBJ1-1	CASSDRTGEAFF	TGTGCCAGCTCAGACAGGACAGGGGAAGCTTTCTTT
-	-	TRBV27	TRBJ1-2	CASSLSFWAGINYGYTF	TGTGCCAGCAGTTTATCGTTTTGGGCAGGGATTAACTATGGCTACACCTTC